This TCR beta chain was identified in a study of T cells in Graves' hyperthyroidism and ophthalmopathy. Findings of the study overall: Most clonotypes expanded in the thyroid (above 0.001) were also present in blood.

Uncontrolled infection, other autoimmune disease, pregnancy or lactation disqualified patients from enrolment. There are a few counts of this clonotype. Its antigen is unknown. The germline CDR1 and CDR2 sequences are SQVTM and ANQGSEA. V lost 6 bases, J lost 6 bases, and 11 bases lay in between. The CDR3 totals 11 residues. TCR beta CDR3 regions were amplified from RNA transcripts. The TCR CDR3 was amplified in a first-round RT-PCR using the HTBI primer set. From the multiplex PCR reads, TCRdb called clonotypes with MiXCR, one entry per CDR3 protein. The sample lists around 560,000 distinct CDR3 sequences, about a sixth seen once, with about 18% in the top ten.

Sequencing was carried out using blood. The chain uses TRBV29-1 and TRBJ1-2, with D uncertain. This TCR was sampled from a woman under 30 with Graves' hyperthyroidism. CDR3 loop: CSVAATDGYTF. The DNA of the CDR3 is TGCAGCGTCGCCGCTACAGATGGCTACACCTTC.